This TCR beta chain was recovered during a study of cytomegalovirus exposure and HLA in healthy donors. Findings and limits, study-wide: Rates of TCR association differed by HLA locus in a later analysis, with DRB1 highest and HLA-C lowest. The later analysis indicated that the majority of CMV-associated TCR beta chains appeared HLA-restricted. In vitro data verified a few CMV-associated chains as specific for CMV antigens. Several of the most significant clusters appeared linked to common viral pathogens, based on a later analysis.

Germline-derived CDR1 and CDR2 are SGHAT and FQNNGV. The CDR3 runs 14 residues. As concerns this clone: The target antigen is unknown. Compared with germline, one end of the junction differs, possibly owing to a read error.

PCR used 60 Vbeta primers and 13 Jbeta primers. The method was immunoSEQ multiplex PCR; TCRdb's version includes in-frame clones alone and lacks a portion of them. The table shows 200,000 or so clones, with over 65% occurring only once. This receptor was identified in a boy between 2 and 15 years old in good health and CMV-seronegative. Sample: PBMCs. The V and J genes are TRBV11-2 and TRBJ2-1, with TRBD1 matching over 10 bases. The CDR3: CATSFGTGDNEQFF. Here the CDR3 DNA reads TGTGCCACCAGCTTTGGGACAGGGGACAATGAGCAGTTCTTC.